The 9 T cell receptor beta chains reported below all come from one sample, sequenced in a study of identical twins. Each CDR3 protein gets one entry after TCRdb re-called the 5' RACE reads with MiXCR. The table records a few hundred thousand distinct CDR3 sequences, roughly 24% of them present only once. Another study also made use of these data, one on T cells expressing NK-cell markers.

The specimen sequenced was CD4+ T cells sorted from blood. The receptors shown here come from a woman between 18 and 29 years old in good health.

V usage is TRBV6-5 and J usage is TRBJ2-5; possible D gene TRBD1, 5 bases. V was shortened by 4 bases and J by 1 base, with 10 bases between the two germline ends. CDR1 and CDR2 (germline): MNHEY, SVGAGI. This CDR3 is built from 14 residues. The CDR3 nucleotides read TGTGCCAGCAGTTGGTCGGACATCCAAGAGACCCAGTACTTC. Translating gives CASSWSDIQETQYF.

The chain has TRBV10-2 and TRBJ2-1; a weak D match, TRBD2 (6 bases). Germline V gene sequence: CDR1 WSHSY, CDR2 SAAADI. The V end lost 4 bases, the J end lost 8 bases, and 18 bases lay between the germline ends. The CDR3 covers 15 residues. CDR3 sequence reads: CASSGQLARMHEQFF. The CDR3 DNA is TGCGCCAGCAGTGGACAACTAGCACGAATGCATGAGCAGTTCTTC.

This clonotype was observed a few times. J is TRBJ2-1 and V is TRBV7-2, with a possible D match to TRBD2 (5 bases). With 3 bases removed from V and 5 bases from J, the gap between germline ends came to 14 bases. CDR3 size: 15 residues. Germline CDR1 SGHTA, CDR2 FQGNSA. CDR3 nucleotides: TGTGCCAGCAGCTTTATAGGGAGACCAAACAATGAGCAGTTCTTC. This sequence encodes CASSFIGRPNNEQFF.

This clonotype was observed at least ten times. In nucleotides, the CDR3 is TGTGCCAGCAGCCCCACACGGAACACTGAAGCTTTCTTT. Residues: CASSPTRNTEAFF. The rearrangement links TRBV7-2 to TRBJ1-1; no reliable D call. There are 13 residues in the CDR3. Germline V lookup: CDR1 SGHTA, CDR2 FQGNSA. V shed 5 bases and J shed 1 base, with 8 bases lying between them.

The chain combines TRBV5-1 with TRBJ1-2, with 8 positions matching TRBD1. The CDR3 contains 13 residues. Trimming took 4 bases from V and 5 from J; bases not matched to a gene: 4. Germline V gives CDR1 SGHRS, CDR2 YFSETQ. The CDR3, as DNA: TGCGCCAGCAGCGAGACAGGGGAGTATGGCTACACCTTC. Its protein is CASSETGEYGYTF.

The rearrangement joins TRBV9 to TRBJ2-7; the match to TRBD1 covers 7 bases. Germline CDR1 is SGDLS and CDR2 is YYNGEE. The CDR3 loop spans 15 amino acids. After removal of 4 bases from V and 0 bases from J, the junction contained 7 bases not matched to a gene. CDR3 sequence reads: CASSRGPYPSYEQYF. CDR3 sequence (DNA): TGTGCCAGCAGCAGGGGGCCCTACCCCTCCTACGAGCAGTACTTC.

In its sample, this clonotype was seen a few times. The chain joins TRBV7-2 to TRBJ2-1, with D hard to call. CDR1 and CDR2 from the germline V gene are SGHTA and FQGNSA. This CDR3 contains 19 residues. The ends were cut back, 0 bases at V and 0 bases at J, with 18 bases in the middle. CDR3 protein: CASSLAPLSSPSSYNEQFF. The CDR3, as DNA: TGTGCCAGCAGCTTAGCCCCGTTATCAAGCCCTAGCTCCTACAATGAGCAGTTCTTC.

This chain joins TRBV7-2 and TRBJ2-4; 13 nucleotides match TRBD2. Trimming took 4 bases from V and 6 from J; bases not matched to a gene: 9. The CDR3 is made up of 17 amino acids. In germline, CDR1 is SGHTA, CDR2 FQGNSA. The CDR3 DNA follows: TGTGCCAGCAGCTCGAAACTAGCGGGAGGGCCCAGAAACATTCAGTACTTC. Residues: CASSSKLAGGPRNIQYF.

This clonotype was seen a handful of times. The J gene is TRBJ2-5, the V gene TRBV20-1; D ambiguous. The CDR3 contains 12 residues. Trimming removed 0 bases from V and 5 bases from J, with 7 bases in between. Germline assignment: CDR1 DFQATT and CDR2 SNEGSKA (reference sequence). Here the CDR3 DNA reads TGCAGTGCTAGAGATCAGGAGGAGACCCAGTACTTC. Encoded protein: CSARDQEETQYF.